A single sample gave rise to the 8 T cell receptor beta chains below, sequenced in a study of CXCR3 chemokines and chemotherapy response in bladder cancer. TCRdb processed the PCR reads anew with MiXCR; each CDR3 protein has one entry. Of fewer than 5,500 distinct CDR3 sequences in the sample, roughly an eighth were seen once. This material was acquired from a patient whose treatment included neoadjuvant chemotherapy. Receptor source: a human donor with bladder cancer that responded to neoadjuvant chemotherapy.

Judged by abundance, this clonotype is medium-sized. The V call is TRBV18, the J call TRBJ1-2, with 8 bases fitting TRBD1. The CDR3 totals 15 residues. Per germline, CDR1 KGHSH and CDR2 LQKENI. J lost 0 bases, V lost 3 bases, and 3 bases had no gene match. CDR3 bases: TGTGCCAGCTCACCCGTGACAGGGGCTAACTATGGCTACACCTTC. It yields the protein CASSPVTGANYGYTF.

This clonotype was counted at least ten times. The chain employs TRBV12-3 or TRBV12-4 and TRBJ2-7; the match to TRBD1 covers 8 bases. The CDR3 consists of 13 residues. Trimming removed 5 bases from V and 6 bases from J; junction bases left unmatched: 6. Written as DNA, the CDR3 is TGTGCCAGCAGTCGGACAGGGAAAGTCGAGCAGTACTTC. This sequence encodes CASSRTGKVEQYF.

This clonotype was found many times. The chain has TRBV7-9 and TRBJ2-1; TRBD1 agrees at 7 bases. CDR3 length: 14 residues. The V gene end was trimmed by 3 bases and the J gene end by 9 bases; junction bases not matched to a gene: 8. CDR1 SEHNR and CDR2 FQNEAQ come from the germline V gene (reference sequence). The CDR3 bases are TGTGCCAGCAGCTTCGTACAGGGGAGCTTTGAGCAGTTCTTC. Translated, it gives CASSFVQGSFEQFF.

In its sample, this clonotype was seen many times. The chain is built from TRBV5-4 and TRBJ2-7; 7 nucleotides match TRBD2. The J segment lost 3 bases and the V segment lost 3 bases, leaving 6 bases of the junction unmatched. The CDR3 covers 14 residues. Germline V gene data show CDR1 as SGHNT and CDR2 as YYREEE (reference sequence). The CDR3 DNA reads TGTGCCAGCAGCTCGGGAGGCGGAATCTACGAGCAGTACTTC. Translating it yields CASSSGGGIYEQYF.

This clonotype is medium-sized. The genes are TRBV19 and TRBJ2-1; 8 bases are shared with TRBD2. The ends lost 1 base at V and 4 bases at J; junction bases unmatched: 9. The CDR3 consists of 17 residues. The germline V gene encodes CDR1 LNHDA and CDR2 SQIVND (reference sequence). The DNA of the CDR3 is TGTGCCAGTAGTATAGCCTCGGCTAGCGGGCAATACAATGAGCAGTTCTTC. It is translated as CASSIASASGQYNEQFF.

This clonotype is classed as medium-sized. The chain combines TRBV7-2 with TRBJ2-1; weak D call: TRBD1 (5 bases). CDR3 size: 14 residues. Germline CDR1 and CDR2: SGHTA and FQGNSA. V was trimmed by 1 base and J by 6 bases, leaving 10 bases between them. The CDR3 loop is CASSLVAGSNEQFF. The CDR3 region has the DNA TGTGCCAGCAGCTTAGTCGCAGGGTCCAATGAGCAGTTCTTC.

In this sample, this clonotype is medium-sized. The CDR3 DNA follows: TGTGCCAGCAGCATAGGGGACAGCGAAGCTTTCTTT. This encodes CASSIGDSEAFF. The chain combines TRBV5-4 with TRBJ1-1; 7 nucleotides agree with TRBD1. CDR3 size: 12 residues. Germline V lookup: CDR1 SGHNT, CDR2 YYREEE (reference sequence). Trimming at V came to 4 bases and at J to 8 bases, leaving 5 bases not matched to a gene.

This clonotype has a count of ten or more. Here the CDR3 DNA reads TGCAGTGCTAGAGATGAAATCGGACTAGCGGGATCCTACGAGCAGTACTTC. It is translated as CSARDEIGLAGSYEQYF. This chain uses TRBV20-1 with TRBJ2-7; 12 nucleotides match TRBD2. The J segment lost 1 base and the V segment lost 0 bases, leaving 7 bases of the junction unmatched. The length of the CDR3 is 17 residues. The germline CDR1 and CDR2 sequences are DFQATT and SNEGSKA (reference sequence).